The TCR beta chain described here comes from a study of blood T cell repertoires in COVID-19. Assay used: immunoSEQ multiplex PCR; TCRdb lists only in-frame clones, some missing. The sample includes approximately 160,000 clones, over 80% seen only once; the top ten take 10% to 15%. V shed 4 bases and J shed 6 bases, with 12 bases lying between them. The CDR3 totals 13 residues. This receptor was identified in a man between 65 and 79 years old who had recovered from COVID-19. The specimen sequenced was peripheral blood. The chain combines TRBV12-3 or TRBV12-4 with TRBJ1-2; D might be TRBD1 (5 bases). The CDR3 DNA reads TGTGCCAGCAGTTCCGGACAAGACGATGGCTACACCTTC. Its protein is CASSSGQDDGYTF.